The 21 T cell receptor beta chains in this list originate from one sample, sequenced in a study of OX40 agonist ivuxolimab in advanced cancers. Assay: immunoSEQ multiplex PCR; the TCRdb copy retains only in-frame clones and omits some. This sample has 40,000 to 50,000 clones, with approximately 86% found just once. The sample in question was CD4+ or CD8+ T cells sorted from blood, obtained in a trial of the OX40 agonist ivuxolimab. The receptors were sampled from an adult with an advanced solid tumor such as melanoma, head and neck, liver or kidney cancer.

V gene TRBV9 combines with J gene TRBJ1-3, with TRBD1 identical over 10 bases. Germline CDR1 and CDR2: SGDLS and YYNGEE. V lost 4 bases and J lost 4; bases outside the gene matches: 8. This CDR3 is 16 amino acids long. CDR3 nucleotides: TGTGCCAGCAGCAACCGGGACAGGGGAGAAGGAAACACCATATATTTT. Amino acids: CASSNRDRGEGNTIYF.

The chain joins TRBV4-3 to TRBJ2-7; D is tentatively TRBD1 or TRBD2 (5 bases each). Trimming left V 3 bases short and J 3 bases short, with 15 bases between. The CDR3 runs 15 residues. From germline, CDR1 is LGHNA and CDR2 YSLEER. The CDR3 DNA sequence: TGCGCCAGCAGCCACCGGGACGGATACCTCTACGAGCAGTACTTC. Translating gives CASSHRDGYLYEQYF.

The V gene is TRBV11-2, the J gene TRBJ2-7; D is uncertain. The CDR3 length is 13 residues. Trimming removed 4 bases from V and 4 bases from J, with 11 bases in between. Germline V gene lookup returns CDR1 SGHAT and CDR2 FQNNGV. As DNA, the CDR3 is TGTGCCAGCAGCTCCTCACCTATTTACGAGCAGTACTTC. Translated: CASSSSPIYEQYF.

In its sample, this clone was seen a few times. This chain joins TRBV4-1 and TRBJ2-1; 11 nucleotides line up with TRBD2. J was trimmed by 10 bases and V by 0 bases; bases with no gene match: 8. CDR3 size: 16 residues. Per germline, CDR1 MGHRA and CDR2 YSYEKL. The CDR3 DNA reads as TGCGCCAGCAGCCAAGAAGGGGCTAGCGGGGGGAGAGAGCAGTTCTTC. Translation gives CASSQEGASGGREQFF.

The chain employs TRBV30 and TRBJ1-1; possible D gene TRBD1, 5 bases. This CDR3 is built from 13 residues. Trimming cost V 0 bases and J 5 bases, with 10 bases left between them. Germline CDR1 GTSNPN, CDR2 SVGIG (reference sequence). The DNA for the CDR3 is TGTGCCTGGAGTGTCAGGGCGGGAACTGAAGCTTTCTTT. It translates to CAWSVRAGTEAFF.

A single count supports this clone. V gene TRBV14 combines with J gene TRBJ2-5; TRBD2 might be the D (6 bases). Between the trimmed V and J ends, which lost 4 bases and 9 bases, there was a span of 15 bases. This CDR3 spans 13 amino acids. Looked up from germline, CDR1 is SGHDN and CDR2 is FVKESK. As DNA, the CDR3 is TGTGCCAGCAGCCGCGGGACTGTCGACCCCCAGTACTTC. Translation gives CASSRGTVDPQYF.

The CDR3 region has the DNA TGTGCCAGCAGACCACAGGGGGTCGGTGAGCAGTTCTTC. This codes for CASRPQGVGEQFF. This chain uses TRBV7-9 with TRBJ2-1; 8 bases agree with TRBD1. Germline V CDR1 and CDR2: SEHNR, FQNEAQ (reference sequence). The CDR3 loop spans 13 amino acids. The V segment lost 6 bases and the J segment 9 bases; nucleotides outside the gene matches: 7.

In DNA form, the CDR3 reads TGCGCCAGCAGCCAAGATCGTGCCGGGACAGGCTCCTACAATGAGCAGTTCTTC. This gives the protein CASSQDRAGTGSYNEQFF. The chain employs TRBV4-3 and TRBJ2-1; 8 bases agree with TRBD1. The CDR3 spans 18 residues. Germline CDR1 reads LGHNA; CDR2 reads YSLEER. V lost 0 bases and J lost 0; bases outside the gene matches: 7.

This chain connects TRBV28 to TRBJ1-5, with TRBD1 matching 9 bases. V shed 4 bases and J 3 bases; nucleotides not matched to a gene: 4. The CDR3 has 15 amino acids. Germline values: CDR1 MDHEN, CDR2 SYDVKM. The CDR3 loop reads CASSWTGENNQPQHF. Here the CDR3 DNA reads TGTGCCAGCAGTTGGACAGGGGAGAACAATCAGCCCCAGCATTTT. The full variable domain, in which reference TRBV28 and TRBJ1-5 provide the parts outside the CDR3, is DVKVTQSSRYLVKRTGEKVFLECVQDMDHENMFWYRQDPGLGLRLIYFSYDVKMKEKGDIPEGYSVSREKKERFSLILESASTNQTSMYLCASSWTGENNQPQHFGDGTRLSIL.

The rearrangement uses TRBV12-5 and TRBJ2-1; TRBD1 matches 10 bases. Germline V gene data show CDR1 as LGHNT and CDR2 as FRNRAP. The J segment lost 8 bases and the V segment lost 6 bases, leaving 7 bases of the junction unmatched. This CDR3 comprises 14 residues. The CDR3 loop is CASGTGQGLHEQFF. CDR3 coding DNA: TGTGCTAGTGGGACGGGACAGGGGTTGCATGAGCAGTTCTTC.

The chain combines TRBV7-9 with TRBJ1-4, with a tentative D call TRBD1 (5 bases). V dropped 7 bases and J dropped 8 bases, with 17 bases sitting between them. Per the germline V gene, CDR1 is SEHNR and CDR2 is FQNEAQ (reference sequence). The CDR3 consists of 14 residues. The CDR3, as DNA: TGTGCCAGCACCCCCGGGGGAGGATACGAAAAACTGTTTTTT. It translates to CASTPGGGYEKLFF.

This sequence joins TRBV5-4 and TRBJ2-7; 15 bases agree with TRBD2. The CDR3 consists of 15 residues. Losses at the gene ends were 2 bases for V and 4 bases for J; bases not matched to a gene: 1. CDR1 is SGHNT, CDR2 YYREEE, per germline (reference sequence). The chain's CDR3 is CASSFGTSGGYEQYF. The CDR3, as DNA: TGTGCCAGCAGCTTCGGGACTAGCGGGGGGTACGAGCAGTACTTC.

The chain couples TRBV4-1 to TRBJ2-3; 9 nucleotides match TRBD2. Germline CDR1 is MGHRA and CDR2 is YSYEKL. The CDR3 runs 15 residues. With 2 bases clipped from V and 6 bases from J, the junction kept 6 bases outside the gene matches. CDR3 sequence (DNA): TGCGCCAGCAGCCAAAATAGCGGGAGCGGGGATACGCAGTATTTT. Encoded protein: CASSQNSGSGDTQYF.

This chain uses TRBV5-1 with TRBJ1-6, with D possibly matching TRBD1 (5 bases). Looked up from germline, CDR1 is SGHRS and CDR2 is YFSETQ. There are 15 residues in the CDR3. V lost 3 bases and J lost 4, with 11 bases in between. The CDR3 DNA reads TGCGCCAGCAGCTCCCGTGGGGGGTATAATTCACCCCTCCACTTT. Translation gives CASSSRGGYNSPLHF.

The chain couples TRBV9 to TRBJ1-1, with TRBD1 matching 7 bases. The CDR3 runs to 15 residues. Germline lookup yields CDR1 SGDLS and CDR2 YYNGEE. The trim removed 1 base at V and 1 base at J, leaving 4 bases unmatched. CDR3 sequence: CASSVRDSQNTEAFF. In DNA, the CDR3 is TGTGCCAGCAGCGTAAGGGACAGTCAGAACACTGAAGCTTTCTTT. Full variable domain (missing parts from reference TRBV9 and TRBJ1-1): DSGVTQTPKHLITATGQRVTLRCSPRSGDLSVYWYQQSLDQGLQFLIQYYNGEERAKGNILERFSAQQFPDLHSELNLSSLELGDSALYFCASSVRDSQNTEAFFGQGTRLTVV.

This clone was found once. Mismatch with germline at one junction end may stem from a read error. The rearrangement links TRBV7-2 to TRBJ2-3; perhaps D is TRBD1 or TRBD2 (6 bases each). CDR1 is SGHTA, CDR2 FQGNSA, per germline. The CDR3 runs 13 residues. CDR3 DNA: TGTGCCAGTAGCTTAGGGGGGCCAGATACGCAGTATTTT. Amino acids: CASSLGGPDTQYF.

This rearrangement joins TRBV5-1 to TRBJ2-1; 16 bases agree with TRBD2. J lost 9 bases, V lost 3 bases, and 6 bases had no gene match. Germline V gives CDR1 SGHRS, CDR2 YFSETQ. This CDR3 region has 16 residues. The CDR3 sequence: CASSSGLAGGGGEQFF. The CDR3 DNA reads as TGCGCCAGCAGCTCGGGACTAGCGGGAGGGGGAGGTGAGCAGTTCTTC.

The chain combines TRBV13 with TRBJ2-5; tentatively, D is TRBD2 (6 bases). The J call may be wrong; the DNA end is better matched by TRBJ2-7. The germline V gene encodes CDR1 PRHDT and CDR2 FYEKMQ (reference sequence). The CDR3 is 15 residues long. CDR3: CASSLLYGSSYEQYF. CDR3 DNA sequence: TGTGCCAGCAGCTTATTGTACGGGAGCTCCTACGAGCAGTACTTC.

The rearrangement links TRBV10-1 to TRBJ2-7; D ambiguous. The germline gives CDR1 WNHNN, CDR2 SYGVQD (reference sequence). The CDR3 loop spans 14 amino acids. V was shortened by 7 bases and J by 2 bases, with 15 bases between the two germline ends. CDR3 sequence (DNA): TGCGCCAGCACCCGGCCGGCCCCTCCCTACGAGCAGTACTTC. Its protein product is CASTRPAPPYEQYF.

The DNA for the CDR3 is TGCAGTGCCACCGGGACATTAGGTTACGAGCAGTACTTC. It encodes CSATGTLGYEQYF. This sequence joins TRBV29-1 and TRBJ2-7, with D possibly being TRBD1 (6 bases). CDR3 size: 13 residues. Germline CDR1 and CDR2: SQVTM and ANQGSEA.

The genes are TRBV7-6 and TRBJ2-7, with unresolved D. Per the germline V gene, CDR1 is SGHVS and CDR2 is FNYEAQ. The CDR3 runs to 12 residues. Between the trimmed V and J ends, which lost 1 base and 6 bases, there was a span of 7 bases. The CDR3 coding sequence is TGTGCCAGCAGCTTAGGTCGCACCGAGCAGTACTTC. Protein: CASSLGRTEQYF.